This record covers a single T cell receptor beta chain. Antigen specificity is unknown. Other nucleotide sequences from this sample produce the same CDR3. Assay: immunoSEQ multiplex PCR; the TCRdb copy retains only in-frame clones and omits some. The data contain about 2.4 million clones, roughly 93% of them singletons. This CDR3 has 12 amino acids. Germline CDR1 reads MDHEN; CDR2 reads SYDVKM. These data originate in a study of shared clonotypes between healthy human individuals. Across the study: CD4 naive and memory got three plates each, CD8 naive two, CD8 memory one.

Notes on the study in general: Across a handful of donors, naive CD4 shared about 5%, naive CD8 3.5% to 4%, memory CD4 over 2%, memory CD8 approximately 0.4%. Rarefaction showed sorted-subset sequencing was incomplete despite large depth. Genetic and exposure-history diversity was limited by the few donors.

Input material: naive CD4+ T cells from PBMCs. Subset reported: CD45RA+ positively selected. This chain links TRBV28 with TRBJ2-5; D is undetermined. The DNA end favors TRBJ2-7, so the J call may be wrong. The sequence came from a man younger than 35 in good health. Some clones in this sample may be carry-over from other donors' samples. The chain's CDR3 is CASSLLGYEQYF. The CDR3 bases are TGTGCCAGCAGTTTACTTGGATACGAGCAGTACTTC.